The source of this T cell receptor (beta chain) is a study of T cells after posttransplantation cyclophosphamide (dated by TCRdb to 2016 to 2017). For the study in its entirety: Using TRB sequencing, the study followed how the T cell repertoire reconstituted after myeloablative bone marrow transplantation in which posttransplantation cyclophosphamide served as GVHD prophylaxis. Blood from all 35 or so PTCy patients who had 1-year posttransplant specimens underwent TRB sequencing. Because TRA and TRB clonality were tightly correlated in 9 samples, subsequent TCR analyses were focused on TRB only. Public TRB sequences were compared against a database of over 3,600 sequences linked to responses to pathogens, tumor antigens, self-antigens and alloantigens. TRB sequencing was also done on up to about 3 additional blood samples from 2 to 5.2 years after transplant in 3 patients, and on pretransplant blood from 4 patients. Antigen receptor sequencing was done on samples from some 34 PTCy-treated patients and from around 15 related bone marrow donors of those patients.

The germline V gene (reference sequence) yields SGHNT for CDR1 and YYREEE for CDR2. V loses 1 base at its end and J loses 0 bases; junction bases beyond the gene matches: 1. Spanning cysteine to phenylalanine, the CDR3 consists of 16 amino acids. Solely the CDR3 DNA is kept, with 48 bases framed from the first base. The time point label, read with the paper, signifies: posttransplant day relative to BM transplant. This specimen's treatment or condition label, interpreted: high-dose cyclophosphamide on days +3 and +4 as single-agent GVHD prophylaxis. Busulfan and fludarabine conditioning, a related or unrelated marrow graft, and cyclophosphamide on days +3 and +4 were given to PTCy patients. PTCy-treated patients were drawn from a prospective multi-institutional clinical trial. Peripheral blood and bone marrow mononuclear cells were isolated by Ficoll-Hypaque density centrifugation and cryopreserved.

Concerning this clone itself: Its antigen is unknown. No clone much larger than this one lies a single base away; base qualities are absent.

Beyond this particular receptor, the publication reports: The TRB repertoires of T cells infiltrating skin or the GI tract showed only limited overlap with the TRB repertoires found in blood. Across over 40 patients, TRB clonality was highly associated with recipient CMV seropositivity and CMV reactivation, and diversity in PTCy patients was similar to diversity in CNI/methotrexate controls. Donor-recipient similarity was low at 1-2 months but rose over the first year, and later blood repertoires were often dominated by donor CD8+ memory clones.

Genomic DNA was used for TRB sequencing, which was performed with the immunoSEQ assay at survey resolution or with the hsTCRB kit. The source study handled its data this way. The immunoSEQ software was used for initial read processing, and the LymphoSeq R package was used for repertoire analyses. Clonality was computed as 1 minus normalized Shannon entropy, and a Gini coefficient was also calculated for each TRB dataset. To infer phenotypes in unsorted samples, TRB sequences from sorted subsets of the recipient or donor were mapped onto unsorted samples from the same recipient. Imported from immuneACCESS, the table was reduced by TCRdb to in-frame sequences with V and J called. These copies leave out some clones; in studies compared against another copy, an unresolved V gene accounts for under half, and the cause of the remainder is not known. That table furnishes V, J and clone size, whereas the DNA furnished D and trimming. This sample holds more than 10,000 clones in total, without any singletons. The ten largest clonotypes hold roughly 26% of the sample.

Recombination joined TRBV5-4 with TRBJ1-4, with 9 central nucleotides matching TRBD1. The sample in question was PBMCs, obtained after allogeneic stem cell transplant with posttransplant cyclophosphamide. The sequence came from a female patient between 35 and 55 years old who received an allogeneic stem cell transplant from an unrelated donor, was CMV-positive, and had acute GVHD only. Some T cells seen after a transplant may have their origin in the graft donor. For the CDR3, the sequence is CASSLRQGATNEKLFF. The bases are TGTGCCAGCAGCTTGCGACAGGGGGCAACTAATGAAAAACTGTTTTTT.